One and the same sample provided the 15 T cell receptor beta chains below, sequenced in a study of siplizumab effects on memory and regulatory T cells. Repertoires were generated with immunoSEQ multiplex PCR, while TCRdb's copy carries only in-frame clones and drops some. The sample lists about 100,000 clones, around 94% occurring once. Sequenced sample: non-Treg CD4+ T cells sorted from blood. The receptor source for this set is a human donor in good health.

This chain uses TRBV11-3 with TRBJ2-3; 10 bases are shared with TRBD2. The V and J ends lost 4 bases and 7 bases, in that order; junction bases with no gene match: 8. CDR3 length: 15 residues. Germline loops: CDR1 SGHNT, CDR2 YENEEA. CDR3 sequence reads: CASSSRAGGPNTQYF. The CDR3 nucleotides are TGTGCCAGCAGCTCAAGAGCGGGAGGGCCTAATACGCAGTATTTT.

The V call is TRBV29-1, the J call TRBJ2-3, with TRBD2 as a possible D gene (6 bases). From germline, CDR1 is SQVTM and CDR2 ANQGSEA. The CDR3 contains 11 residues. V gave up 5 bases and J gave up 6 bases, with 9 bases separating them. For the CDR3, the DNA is TGCAGCGTTTACAGCGGGGATACGCAGTATTTT. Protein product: CSVYSGDTQYF.

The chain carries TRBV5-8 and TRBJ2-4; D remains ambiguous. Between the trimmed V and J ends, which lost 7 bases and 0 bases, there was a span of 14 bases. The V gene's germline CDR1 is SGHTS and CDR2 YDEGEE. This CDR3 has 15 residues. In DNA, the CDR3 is TGTGCCAGCCCAGAATCTGGGCTAGCCAAAAACATTCAGTACTTC. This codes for CASPESGLAKNIQYF.

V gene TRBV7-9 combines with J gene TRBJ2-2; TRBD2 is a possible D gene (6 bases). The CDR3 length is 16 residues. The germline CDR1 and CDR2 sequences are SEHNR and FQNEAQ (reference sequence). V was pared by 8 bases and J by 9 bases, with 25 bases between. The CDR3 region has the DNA TGTGCCAGCGACGATCCTACCGGGAGACGTGGCCGGGAGCTGTTTTTT. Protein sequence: CASDDPTGRRGRELFF.

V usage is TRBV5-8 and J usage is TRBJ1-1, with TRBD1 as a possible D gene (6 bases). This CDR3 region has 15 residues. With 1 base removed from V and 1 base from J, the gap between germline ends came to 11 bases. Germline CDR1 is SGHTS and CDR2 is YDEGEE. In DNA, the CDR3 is TGTGCCAGCAGCTTGCGGGGGGCGCAGAACACTGAAGCTTTCTTT. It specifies CASSLRGAQNTEAFF.

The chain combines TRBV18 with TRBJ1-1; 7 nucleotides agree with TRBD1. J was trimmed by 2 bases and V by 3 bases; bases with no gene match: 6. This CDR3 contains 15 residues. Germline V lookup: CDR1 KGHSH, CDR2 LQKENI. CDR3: CASSPGQAGNTEAFF. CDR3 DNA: TGTGCCAGCTCACCCGGACAGGCCGGAAACACTGAAGCTTTCTTT.

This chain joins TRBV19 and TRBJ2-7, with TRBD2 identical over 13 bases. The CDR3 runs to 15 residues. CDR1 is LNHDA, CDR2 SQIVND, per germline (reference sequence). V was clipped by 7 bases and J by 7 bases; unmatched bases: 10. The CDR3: CASKRGLAGDGEQYF. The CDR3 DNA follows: TGTGCCAGTAAAAGAGGACTAGCGGGAGATGGGGAGCAGTACTTC. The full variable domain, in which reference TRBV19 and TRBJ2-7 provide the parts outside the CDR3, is DGGITQSPKYLFRKEGQNVTLSCEQNLNHDAMYWYRQDPGQGLRLIYYSQIVNDFQKGDIAEGYSVSREKKESFPLTVTSAQKNPTAFYLCASKRGLAGDGEQYFGPGTRLTVT.

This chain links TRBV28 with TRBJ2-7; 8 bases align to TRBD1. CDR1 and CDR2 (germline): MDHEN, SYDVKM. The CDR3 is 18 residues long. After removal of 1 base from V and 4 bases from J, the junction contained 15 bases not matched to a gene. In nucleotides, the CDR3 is TGTGCCAGCAGTTTATATTTCCTCATCCAGGGGGCGGGTTACGAGCAGTACTTC. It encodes CASSLYFLIQGAGYEQYF. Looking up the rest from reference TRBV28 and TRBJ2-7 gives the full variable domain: DVKVTQSSRYLVKRTGEKVFLECVQDMDHENMFWYRQDPGLGLRLIYFSYDVKMKEKGDIPEGYSVSREKKERFSLILESASTNQTSMYLCASSLYFLIQGAGYEQYFGPGTRLTVT.

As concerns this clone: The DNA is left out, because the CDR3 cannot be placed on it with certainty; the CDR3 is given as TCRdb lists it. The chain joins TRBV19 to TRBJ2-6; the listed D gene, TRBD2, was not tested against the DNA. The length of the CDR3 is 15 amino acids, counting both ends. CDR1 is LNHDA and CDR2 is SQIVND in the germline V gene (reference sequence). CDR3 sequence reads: CASSISVSGANVLTF.

The CDR3 is CAWSATRVPTTNEKLFF. The CDR3 DNA is TGTGCCTGGAGTGCGACAAGGGTCCCCACAACTAATGAAAAACTGTTTTTT. The V gene is TRBV30, the J gene TRBJ1-4; D ambiguous. CDR1 and CDR2 (germline): GTSNPN, SVGIG (reference sequence). The CDR3 is 17 residues long. Trimming shortened V by 1 base and J by 0 bases, and 15 bases separated the two germline ends.

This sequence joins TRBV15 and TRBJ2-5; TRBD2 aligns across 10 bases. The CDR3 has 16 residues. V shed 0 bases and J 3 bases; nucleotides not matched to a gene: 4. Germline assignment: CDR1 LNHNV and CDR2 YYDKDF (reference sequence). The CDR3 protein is CATSRDLAGVKETQYF. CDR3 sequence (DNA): TGTGCCACCAGCAGAGATCTAGCGGGGGTAAAAGAGACCCAGTACTTC.

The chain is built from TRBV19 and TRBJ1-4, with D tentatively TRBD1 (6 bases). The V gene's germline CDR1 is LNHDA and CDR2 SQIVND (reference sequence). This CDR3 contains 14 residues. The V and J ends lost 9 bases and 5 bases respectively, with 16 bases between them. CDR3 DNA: TGTGCCAGCGCCGTGGACAGACTAAATGAAAAACTGTTTTTT. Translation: CASAVDRLNEKLFF.

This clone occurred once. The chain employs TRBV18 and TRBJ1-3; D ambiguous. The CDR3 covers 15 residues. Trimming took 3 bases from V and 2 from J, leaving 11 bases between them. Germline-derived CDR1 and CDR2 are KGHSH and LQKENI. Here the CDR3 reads CASSPVLLAGNTIYF. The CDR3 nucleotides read TGTGCCAGCTCACCCGTTTTACTAGCTGGAAACACCATATATTTT.

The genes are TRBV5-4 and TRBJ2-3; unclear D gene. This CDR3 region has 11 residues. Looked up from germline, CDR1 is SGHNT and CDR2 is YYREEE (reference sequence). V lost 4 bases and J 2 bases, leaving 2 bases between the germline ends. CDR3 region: CASSLTDTQYF. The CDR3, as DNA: TGTGCCAGCAGCCTCACAGATACGCAGTATTTT.

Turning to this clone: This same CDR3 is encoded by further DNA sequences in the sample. The CDR3 loop reads CASSPGYGYTF. The CDR3 nucleotides read TGTGCCAGCAGCCCAGGGTATGGCTACACCTTC. The chain is built from TRBV6-5 and TRBJ1-2, with D tentatively TRBD1 (5 bases). The CDR3 consists of 11 residues. Trimming took off 6 bases at V and 5 bases at J, with 7 bases between the two ends. Germline lookup yields CDR1 MNHEY and CDR2 SVGAGI.